The clone carrying this T cell receptor beta chain came up many times. Its antigen remains unidentified. This sample was included in a study of CD8 T cells in ankylosing spondylitis. CDR1 is MNHNS and CDR2 is SASEGT in the germline V gene. The CDR3 consists of 13 residues. V shed 2 bases and J shed 3 bases, with 8 bases lying between them. Study-wide findings and caveats: A TCR beta motif made of fewer than ten highly homologous variants seemed typical of ankylosing spondylitis blood.

It was by quantitative 5'-RACE with molecular barcodes that TCR beta libraries were made. TCRdb independently ran MiXCR on the 5' RACE reads; one entry per CDR3 protein. The sample contains some 240,000 distinct CDR3 sequences, about 6.7% of which appear only once. The source of this sequence is a male donor with ankylosing spondylitis. The sample was blood, either unsorted or a sorted T cell fraction (not recorded which). The V gene is TRBV6-1, the J gene TRBJ2-7, with unresolved D. CDR3 amino acids: CASSELGVYEQYF. CDR3 DNA sequence: TGTGCCAGCAGTGAACTAGGCGTCTACGAGCAGTACTTC.